The 21 T cell receptor beta chains below were found in one sample sequenced in a study of early T cells in non-severe SARS-CoV-2 infection. Each CDR3 protein gets one entry after TCRdb re-called the 5' RACE reads with MiXCR. The sample has 60,000 to 90,000 distinct CDR3 sequences; 16% are singletons. The sample taken for sequencing was whole blood. Every receptor here comes from an adult who was a healthcare worker with PCR-confirmed SARS-CoV-2 infection or an uninfected control (not recorded which).

The gene calls are TRBV12-3 or TRBV12-4 and TRBJ2-1, with D possibly being TRBD1 (5 bases). The length of the CDR3 is 16 residues. V dropped 1 base and J dropped 8 bases, with 18 bases sitting between them. CDR3 residues: CASSLGFHRSMDEQFF. DNA for the CDR3: TGTGCCAGCAGTTTAGGTTTCCACAGGTCGATGGATGAGCAGTTCTTC.

The chain carries TRBV12-3 or TRBV12-4 and TRBJ2-7, with 7 bases aligning to TRBD1. The V and J ends lost 6 bases and 1 base, in that order; junction bases with no gene match: 6. The CDR3 has 14 residues. CDR3 nucleotides: TGTGCCAGCAGGCCTACGACAGGGTCCTACGAGCAGTACTTC. Protein: CASRPTTGSYEQYF.

J is TRBJ2-2 and V is TRBV20-1; 8 bases map to TRBD2. The CDR3 is 16 amino acids. With 1 base clipped from V and 4 bases from J, the junction kept 8 bases outside the gene matches. From germline, CDR1 is DFQATT and CDR2 SNEGSKA (reference sequence). This CDR3 is CSARAAGAPGTGELFF. CDR3 nucleotides: TGCAGTGCTAGAGCAGCGGGAGCCCCCGGCACCGGGGAGCTGTTTTTT.

Ten or more counts support this clonotype. The genes are TRBV20-1 and TRBJ2-7; D call uncertain. Germline CDR1 reads DFQATT; CDR2 reads SNEGSKA (reference sequence). Between the trimmed V and J ends, which lost 6 bases and 6 bases, there was a span of 9 bases. The CDR3 consists of 10 residues. The CDR3 protein is CSAVGSEQYF. In nucleotides, the CDR3 is TGCAGTGCAGTAGGTAGCGAGCAGTACTTC.

This clonotype came up many times. The rearrangement links TRBV20-1 to TRBJ1-2, with 9 bases matching TRBD1. The germline gives CDR1 DFQATT, CDR2 SNEGSKA (reference sequence). The CDR3 spans 12 residues. Trimming took 6 bases from V and 7 from J; bases not matched to a gene: 6. The CDR3 DNA sequence: TGCAGTGCGAGGACAGGGGAGTTTGGCTACACCTTC. Its translation: CSARTGEFGYTF.

With regard to this clonotype: The junction shows a germline mismatch at one end, possibly a read error. The chain uses TRBV7-7 and TRBJ2-5; D is unclear. The germline CDR1 and CDR2 sequences are SSHAT and FNYEAQ (reference sequence). The CDR3 sequence is 14 residues long. As DNA, the CDR3 is TGTGCTAGCAGCCTAGGATCATACCAAGAGACCCAGTACTTC. Translated: CASSLGSYQETQYF.

This clonotype has a count of ten or more. The V gene is TRBV19, the J gene TRBJ1-5, with a possible D match to TRBD1 (6 bases). With 5 bases removed from V and 3 bases from J, the gap between germline ends came to 14 bases. The CDR3 contains 15 residues. Germline lookup yields CDR1 LNHDA and CDR2 SQIVND (reference sequence). DNA for the CDR3: TGTGCCAGTAGTCTCGCCGGACAGATCAATCAGCCCCAGCATTTT. As protein: CASSLAGQINQPQHF. The complete variable domain, with remaining parts taken from reference TRBV19 and TRBJ1-5, reads DGGITQSPKYLFRKEGQNVTLSCEQNLNHDAMYWYRQDPGQGLRLIYYSQIVNDFQKGDIAEGYSVSREKKESFPLTVTSAQKNPTAFYLCASSLAGQINQPQHFGDGTRLSIL.

The V and J genes are TRBV28 and TRBJ2-7; TRBD2 might be the D (6 bases). The CDR3 loop spans 12 amino acids. Germline V gene lookup returns CDR1 MDHEN and CDR2 SYDVKM. Trimming shortened V by 4 bases and J by 10 bases, and 14 bases separated the two germline ends. The CDR3: CASSSRDSQQYF. The CDR3 DNA sequence: TGTGCCAGCAGTTCCAGGGACTCGCAACAGTACTTC. The full variable domain, completed using reference TRBV28 and TRBJ2-7, is DVKVTQSSRYLVKRTGEKVFLECVQDMDHENMFWYRQDPGLGLRLIYFSYDVKMKEKGDIPEGYSVSREKKERFSLILESASTNQTSMYLCASSSRDSQQYFGPGTRLTVT.

With regard to this clonotype: This may arise from a read error, as a much more abundant clone is one base away. CDR3 residues: CASRDLRDSDQPQHF. The CDR3, as DNA: TGTGCCAGTAGGGACCTCCGGGACAGTGATCAGCCCCAGCATTTT. J is TRBJ1-5 and V is TRBV19, with 7 positions matching TRBD1. This CDR3 is built from 15 residues. From germline, CDR1 is LNHDA and CDR2 SQIVND (reference sequence). With V trimmed by 6 bases and J by 5 bases, 10 bases remained unmatched. Full variable domain (rest looked up from reference TRBV19 and TRBJ1-5): DGGITQSPKYLFRKEGQNVTLSCEQNLNHDAMYWYRQDPGQGLRLIYYSQIVNDFQKGDIAEGYSVSREKKESFPLTVTSAQKNPTAFYLCASRDLRDSDQPQHFGDGTRLSIL.

The rearrangement uses TRBV4-1 and TRBJ2-7, with 10 bases fitting TRBD1. Germline assignment: CDR1 MGHRA and CDR2 YSYEKL. V trimming: 1 base; J trimming: 5 bases; junction bases outside the gene matches: 14. The CDR3 extends over 18 amino acids. CDR3 nucleotide sequence: TGCGCCAGCAGCCAAGTTACAAGCCGGGACAGGGGTCGGCACGAGCAGTACTTC. Translated: CASSQVTSRDRGRHEQYF.

This clonotype was picked up a small number of times. The chain employs TRBV10-2 and TRBJ2-1, with TRBD1 matching 9 bases. The CDR3 runs 14 residues. V lost 5 bases, J lost 7 bases, and 6 bases stayed unmatched. Germline V gene sequence: CDR1 WSHSY, CDR2 SAAADI. CDR3 in DNA: TGCGCCAGCAGTCTAGGGACAGGGAAAAATGAGCAGTTCTTC. Its translation is CASSLGTGKNEQFF.

This clonotype was counted between two and nine times. The chain recombines TRBV5-6 with TRBJ2-4; weak D call: TRBD1 (5 bases). The CDR3 covers 17 residues. V dropped 4 bases and J dropped 0 bases, with 17 bases sitting between them. Germline loops: CDR1 SGHDT, CDR2 YYEEEE. CDR3 DNA: TGTGCCAGCAGCCAATTCAGACAGAGACTAGCCAAAAACATTCAGTACTTC. Amino acid sequence: CASSQFRQRLAKNIQYF.

This clonotype has more than one count but fewer than ten. The rearrangement uses TRBV20-1 and TRBJ2-1, with D possibly being TRBD2 (7 bases). The germline CDR1 and CDR2 sequences are DFQATT and SNEGSKA (reference sequence). The CDR3 extends over 17 amino acids. The V end lost 1 base, the J end lost 6 bases, and 22 bases lay between the germline ends. CDR3 in amino acids: CSARVRKGTIGGNEQFF. The CDR3 DNA reads as TGCAGTGCTAGAGTCAGGAAAGGGACTATAGGGGGCAATGAGCAGTTCTTC.

The genes are TRBV12-3 or TRBV12-4 and TRBJ2-2; TRBD1 matches 10 bases. J was trimmed by 4 bases and V by 6 bases; bases with no gene match: 2. The CDR3 is made up of 14 amino acids. The CDR3 DNA reads as TGTGCCAGCAGCCGGACAGGGGGCACCGGGGAGCTGTTTTTT. It is translated as CASSRTGGTGELFF.

In this sample, this clonotype turned up a few times. The chain is built from TRBV7-2 and TRBJ2-3, with TRBD2 matching 9 bases. There are 15 residues in the CDR3. V lost 2 bases and J lost 3; bases outside the gene matches: 3. Germline CDR1 is SGHTA and CDR2 is FQGNSA. The CDR3 region has the DNA TGTGCCAGCAGCTTAATAGCGGGGGTGACAGATACGCAGTATTTT. Its protein product is CASSLIAGVTDTQYF. Complete variable domain (other parts from reference TRBV7-2 and TRBJ2-3): GAGVSQSPSNKVTEKGKDVELRCDPISGHTALYWYRQSLGQGLEFLIYFQGNSAPDKSGLPSDRFSAERTGGSVSTLTIQRTQQEDSAVYLCASSLIAGVTDTQYFGPGTRLTVL.

This clonotype has just a few counts. The chain uses TRBV7-8 and TRBJ2-3; tentative D call: TRBD2 (5 bases). V was clipped by 4 bases and J by 0 bases, with 8 bases between them. There are 14 residues in the CDR3. CDR1 and CDR2 (germline): SGHVS, FQNEAQ. The CDR3 sequence is CASSSKRSTDTQYF. CDR3 in DNA: TGTGCCAGCAGCTCTAAGCGGAGCACAGATACGCAGTATTTT.

This clonotype has just a few counts. The V and J genes are TRBV3-1 and TRBJ2-1, with a tentative D call TRBD1 (6 bases). Trimming shortened V by 6 bases and J by 6 bases, and 21 bases separated the two germline ends. CDR1 and CDR2 (germline): LGHDT, YNNKEL (reference sequence). The CDR3 extends over 16 amino acids. This CDR3 reads CASSPLRWGPGNEQFF. CDR3 DNA sequence: TGTGCCAGCAGTCCACTGAGGTGGGGGCCAGGCAATGAGCAGTTCTTC.

The rearrangement links TRBV29-1 to TRBJ2-1; tentative D call: TRBD1 (5 bases). The CDR3 is 11 amino acids. V was pared by 4 bases and J by 13 bases, with 14 bases between. Germline values: CDR1 SQVTM, CDR2 ANQGSEA. DNA for the CDR3: TGCAGCGTTGCCATGGACACCCGACAGTTCTTC. It translates to CSVAMDTRQFF.

This clonotype was seen repeatedly, ten times or more. The chain has TRBV19 and TRBJ2-2, with TRBD1 matching 7 bases. Germline V lookup: CDR1 LNHDA, CDR2 SQIVND (reference sequence). V gave up 7 bases and J gave up 4 bases; unmatched junction bases: 18. CDR3 length: 18 amino acids. DNA of the CDR3: TGTGCCAGTACTCAACAGGGGATCCACCCTTTGGGCACCGGGGAGCTGTTTTTT. This sequence encodes CASTQQGIHPLGTGELFF. Supplemented by reference TRBV19 and TRBJ2-2, the full variable domain reads DGGITQSPKYLFRKEGQNVTLSCEQNLNHDAMYWYRQDPGQGLRLIYYSQIVNDFQKGDIAEGYSVSREKKESFPLTVTSAQKNPTAFYLCASTQQGIHPLGTGELFFGEGSRLTVL.

This chain links TRBV20-1 with TRBJ2-7, with TRBD2 identical over 10 bases. Germline V CDR1 and CDR2: DFQATT, SNEGSKA (reference sequence). V was clipped by 6 bases and J by 2 bases; unmatched bases: 16. The CDR3 runs 17 residues. CDR3 protein: CSAPPPWGSGGAYEQYF. The CDR3 region has the DNA TGCAGTGCCCCACCCCCCTGGGGGAGCGGGGGGGCCTACGAGCAGTACTTC.

There are a few counts of this clonotype. The V gene is TRBV9, the J gene TRBJ1-6; maybe TRBD1 (6 bases). V lost 3 bases and J lost 9, with 19 bases in between. Germline-derived CDR1 and CDR2 are SGDLS and YYNGEE. The CDR3 is 16 residues long. The CDR3 bases are TGTGCCAGCAGCGAGCCCCAGGGGATCCTAGGTTCACCCCTCCACTTT. Translated, it gives CASSEPQGILGSPLHF.